This entry features one T cell receptor beta chain sequence. Its antigen remains unknown. One base away lies a much larger clone, so this may be a sequencing read error. This entry belongs to a study of blood T cells in healthy people across ages. Study results and limitations: Measured against age, TCR beta diversity per million T cells decreased in a roughly linear manner.

The donors, all healthy, were Caucasians living in Russia, aged roughly 6 to 100. It was ten milliliters of peripheral blood that were drawn from each donor. Together with a sample-barcoded 5' primer, a J-beta primer mix was included in a second PCR lasting roughly 7 to 11 cycles. A 12-random-nucleotide template-switch adaptor tagged each cDNA molecule. TCRdb passed the 5' RACE reads through MiXCR, listing each CDR3 protein once. The sample shows around 1,700,000 distinct CDR3 sequences, approximately 30% of them seen only once. The CDR3 is 15 amino acids. The germline V gene encodes CDR1 SGHRS and CDR2 YFSETQ. Trimming left V 3 bases short and J 2 bases short, with 13 bases between.

The sample comprised blood. This chain joins TRBV5-1 and TRBJ2-3; a possible D gene is TRBD2 (5 bases). The sequence came from a woman in her twenties or thirties in good health. DNA of the CDR3: TGCGCCAGCAGCTCCCGAGGAGGAGACACAGATACGCAGTATTTT. Protein sequence: CASSSRGGDTDTQYF.